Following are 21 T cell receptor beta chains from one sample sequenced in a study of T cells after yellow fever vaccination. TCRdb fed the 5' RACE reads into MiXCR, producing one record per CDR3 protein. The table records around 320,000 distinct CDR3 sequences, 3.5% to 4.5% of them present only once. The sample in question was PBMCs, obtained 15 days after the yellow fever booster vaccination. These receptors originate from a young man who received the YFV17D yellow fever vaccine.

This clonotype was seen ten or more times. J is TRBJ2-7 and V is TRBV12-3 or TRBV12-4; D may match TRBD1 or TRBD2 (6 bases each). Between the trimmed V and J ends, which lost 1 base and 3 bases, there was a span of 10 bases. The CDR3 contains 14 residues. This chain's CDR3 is CASSLEQGLYEQYF. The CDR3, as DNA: TGTGCCAGCAGTTTAGAACAGGGACTCTACGAGCAGTACTTC.

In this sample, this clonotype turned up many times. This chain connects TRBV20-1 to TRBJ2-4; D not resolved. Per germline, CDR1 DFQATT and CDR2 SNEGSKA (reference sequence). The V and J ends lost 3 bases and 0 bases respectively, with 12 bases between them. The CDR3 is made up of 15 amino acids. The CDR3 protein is CSARSVGIAKNIQYF. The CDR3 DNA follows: TGCAGTGCTAGGAGTGTGGGAATAGCCAAAAACATTCAGTACTTC.

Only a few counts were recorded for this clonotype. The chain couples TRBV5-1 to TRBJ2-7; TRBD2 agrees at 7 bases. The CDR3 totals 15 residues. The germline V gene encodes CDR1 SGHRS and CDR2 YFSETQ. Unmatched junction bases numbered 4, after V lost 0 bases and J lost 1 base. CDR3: CASSLGTGGSYEQYF. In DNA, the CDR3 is TGCGCCAGCAGCTTGGGTACCGGGGGGTCCTACGAGCAGTACTTC. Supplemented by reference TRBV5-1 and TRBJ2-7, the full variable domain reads KAGVTQTPRYLIKTRGQQVTLSCSPISGHRSVSWYQQTPGQGLQFLFEYFSETQRNKGNFPGRFSGRQFSNSRSEMNVSTLELGDSALYLCASSLGTGGSYEQYFGPGTRLTVT.

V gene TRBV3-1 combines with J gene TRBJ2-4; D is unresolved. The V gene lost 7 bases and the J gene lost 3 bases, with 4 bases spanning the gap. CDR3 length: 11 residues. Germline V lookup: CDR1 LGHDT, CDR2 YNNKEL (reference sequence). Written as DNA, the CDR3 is TGTGCCAGCAAATTCAAAAACATTCAGTACTTC. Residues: CASKFKNIQYF.

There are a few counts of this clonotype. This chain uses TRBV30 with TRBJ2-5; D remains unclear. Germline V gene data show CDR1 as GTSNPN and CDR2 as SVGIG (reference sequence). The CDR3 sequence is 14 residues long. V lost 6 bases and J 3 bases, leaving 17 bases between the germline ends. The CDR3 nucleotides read TGTGCCTGCTCCGTGGACCGTCTCAAAGAGACCCAGTACTTC. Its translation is CACSVDRLKETQYF.

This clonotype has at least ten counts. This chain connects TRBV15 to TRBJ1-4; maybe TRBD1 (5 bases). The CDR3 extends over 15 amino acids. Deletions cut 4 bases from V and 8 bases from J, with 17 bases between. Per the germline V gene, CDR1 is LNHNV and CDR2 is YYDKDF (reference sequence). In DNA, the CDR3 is TGTGCCACCAGCACCCACACCACACGGGGGGAAAAACTGTTTTTT. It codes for CATSTHTTRGEKLFF.

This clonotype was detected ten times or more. In DNA, the CDR3 is TGCGCCAGCAGCTTGGATCCGGGGCTTAACGAGCAGTACGTC. Translation gives CASSLDPGLNEQYV. This chain connects TRBV5-1 to TRBJ2-7; the D call may be TRBD1 or TRBD2 (5 bases each). With 0 bases removed from V and 5 bases from J, the gap between germline ends came to 12 bases. Germline CDR1 SGHRS, CDR2 YFSETQ. The CDR3 length is 14 residues.

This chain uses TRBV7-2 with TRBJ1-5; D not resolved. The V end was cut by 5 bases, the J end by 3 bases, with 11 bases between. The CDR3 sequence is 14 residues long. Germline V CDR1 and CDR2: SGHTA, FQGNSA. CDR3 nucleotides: TGTGCCAGCAGCGTCCATCTTGACAATCAGCCCCAGCATTTT. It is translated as CASSVHLDNQPQHF.

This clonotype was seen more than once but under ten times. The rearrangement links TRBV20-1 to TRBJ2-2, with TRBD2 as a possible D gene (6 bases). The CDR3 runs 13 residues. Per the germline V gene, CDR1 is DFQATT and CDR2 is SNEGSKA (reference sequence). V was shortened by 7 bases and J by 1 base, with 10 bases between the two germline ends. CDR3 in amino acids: CSGQGGNTGELFF. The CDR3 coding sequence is TGCAGTGGTCAGGGAGGGAACACCGGGGAGCTGTTTTTT.

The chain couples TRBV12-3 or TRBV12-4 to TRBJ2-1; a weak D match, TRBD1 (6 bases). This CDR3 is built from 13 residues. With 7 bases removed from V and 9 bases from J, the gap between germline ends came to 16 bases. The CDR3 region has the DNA TGTGCCAGCATTATCGACGAGGGGGTTGAGCAGTTCTTC. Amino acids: CASIIDEGVEQFF.

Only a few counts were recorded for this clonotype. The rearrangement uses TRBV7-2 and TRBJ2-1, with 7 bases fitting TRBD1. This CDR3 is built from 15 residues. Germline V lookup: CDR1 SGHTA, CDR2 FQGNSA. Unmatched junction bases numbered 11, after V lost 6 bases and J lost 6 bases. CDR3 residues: CASSLRQGALNEQFF. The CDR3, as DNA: TGTGCCAGCAGTCTAAGACAGGGTGCACTCAATGAGCAGTTCTTC. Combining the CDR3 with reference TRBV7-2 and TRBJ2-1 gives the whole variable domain GAGVSQSPSNKVTEKGKDVELRCDPISGHTALYWYRQSLGQGLEFLIYFQGNSAPDKSGLPSDRFSAERTGGSVSTLTIQRTQQEDSAVYLCASSLRQGALNEQFFGPGTRLTVL.

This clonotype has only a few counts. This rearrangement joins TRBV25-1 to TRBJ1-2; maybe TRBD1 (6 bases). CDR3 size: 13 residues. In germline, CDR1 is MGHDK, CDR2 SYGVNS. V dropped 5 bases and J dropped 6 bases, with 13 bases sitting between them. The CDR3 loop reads CASSPRGSDGYTF. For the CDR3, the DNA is TGTGCCAGCAGTCCCAGGGGTTCAGATGGCTACACCTTC.

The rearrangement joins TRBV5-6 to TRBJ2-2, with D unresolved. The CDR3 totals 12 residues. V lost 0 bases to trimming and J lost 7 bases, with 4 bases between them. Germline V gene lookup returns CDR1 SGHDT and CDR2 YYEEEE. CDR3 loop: CASSLVRGELFF. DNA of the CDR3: TGTGCCAGCAGCTTGGTGCGCGGGGAGCTGTTTTTT.

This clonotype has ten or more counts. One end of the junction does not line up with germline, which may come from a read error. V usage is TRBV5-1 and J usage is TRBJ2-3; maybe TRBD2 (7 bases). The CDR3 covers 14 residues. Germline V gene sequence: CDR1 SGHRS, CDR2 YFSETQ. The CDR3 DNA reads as TGTGCCAGCAGCTTCGGGGGGCCCACAGATACGCAGTATTTT. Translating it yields CASSFGGPTDTQYF.

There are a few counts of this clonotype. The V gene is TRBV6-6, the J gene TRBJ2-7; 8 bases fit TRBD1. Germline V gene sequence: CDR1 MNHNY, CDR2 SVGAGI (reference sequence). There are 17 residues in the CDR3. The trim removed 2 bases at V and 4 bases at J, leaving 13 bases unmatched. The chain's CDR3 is CASSYGFRGLDAYEQYF. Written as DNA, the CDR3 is TGTGCCAGCAGTTACGGCTTCAGGGGGCTTGATGCGTACGAGCAGTACTTC.

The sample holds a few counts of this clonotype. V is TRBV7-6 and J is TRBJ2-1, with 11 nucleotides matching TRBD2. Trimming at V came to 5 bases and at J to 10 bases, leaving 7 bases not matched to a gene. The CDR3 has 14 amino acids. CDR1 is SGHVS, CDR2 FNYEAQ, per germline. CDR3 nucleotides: TGTGCCAGCAGCATTAGCGGGGGGGCGGAAGAGCAGTTCTTC. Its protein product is CASSISGGAEEQFF.

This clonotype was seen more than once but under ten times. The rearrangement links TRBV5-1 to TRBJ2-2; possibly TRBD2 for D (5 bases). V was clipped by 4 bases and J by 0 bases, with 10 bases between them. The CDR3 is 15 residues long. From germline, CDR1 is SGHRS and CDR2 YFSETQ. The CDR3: CASSPRGTNTGELFF. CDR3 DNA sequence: TGCGCCAGCAGCCCTCGGGGAACGAACACCGGGGAGCTGTTTTTT.

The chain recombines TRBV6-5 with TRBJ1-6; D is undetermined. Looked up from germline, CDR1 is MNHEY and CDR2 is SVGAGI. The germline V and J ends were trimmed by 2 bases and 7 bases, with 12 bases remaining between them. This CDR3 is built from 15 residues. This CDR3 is CASSYGLGRNSPLHF. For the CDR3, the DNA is TGTGCCAGCAGTTACGGTTTAGGGCGGAATTCACCCCTCCACTTT.

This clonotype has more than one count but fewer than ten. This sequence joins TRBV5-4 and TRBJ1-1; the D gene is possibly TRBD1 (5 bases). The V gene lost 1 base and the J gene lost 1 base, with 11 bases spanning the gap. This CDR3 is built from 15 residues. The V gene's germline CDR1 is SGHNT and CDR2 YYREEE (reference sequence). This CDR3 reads CASSLMQGPNTEAFF. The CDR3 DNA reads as TGTGCCAGCAGCTTGATGCAGGGTCCGAACACTGAAGCTTTCTTT.

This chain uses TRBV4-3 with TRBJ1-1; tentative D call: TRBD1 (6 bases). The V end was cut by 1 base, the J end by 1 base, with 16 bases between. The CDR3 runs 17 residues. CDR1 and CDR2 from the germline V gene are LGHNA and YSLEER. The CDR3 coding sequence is TGCGCCAGCAGCCAAGTCTGGAACGCGGGACAGAACACTGAAGCTTTCTTT. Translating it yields CASSQVWNAGQNTEAFF.

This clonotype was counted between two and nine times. Here the CDR3 reads CSVGVGRPSYEQYF. The DNA for the CDR3 is TGCAGCGTTGGCGTCGGCCGGCCATCCTACGAGCAGTACTTC. The chain has TRBV29-1 and TRBJ2-7; no reliable D call. CDR1 SQVTM and CDR2 ANQGSEA come from the germline V gene. The CDR3 has 14 residues. The V end was cut by 4 bases, the J end by 1 base, with 14 bases between.